Here is one T cell receptor (beta chain) with its context. The antigen is unknown. A single record per CDR3 protein comes from TCRdb applying MiXCR to the 5' RACE reads. The table lists 12,000 or so distinct CDR3 sequences, roughly half of them singletons. The study, taken as a whole, reports: Tumor-infiltrating Treg TCR alpha and beta sequences overlapped most with tumor naive CD4+ T cells, then blood naive. The TCR gene usage of tumor memory CD4+ T cells clustered together with blood and lymph node memory CD4+ cells and with lymph node naive CD4+ cells.

Cells sorted as Tregs were CD4+, CD25+ and CD127-/low. V was cut by 2 bases and J by 5 bases, with 11 bases left in between. CDR1 and CDR2 from the germline V gene are MNHEY and SVGAGI. The CDR3 loop spans 14 amino acids. Material: tumor-infiltrating Tregs sorted from the breast tumor. V is TRBV6-5 and J is TRBJ2-3; no clear D gene. The TCR was taken from a female donor with breast cancer. The DNA for the CDR3 is TGTGCCAGCAGTTACCGAAGGGTGAGAGATACGCAGTATTTT. Protein: CASSYRRVRDTQYF.